This note documents a single TCR beta chain sequence. Its antigen remains unidentified. Assay used: immunoSEQ multiplex PCR; TCRdb lists only in-frame clones, some missing. The sample lists about 29,000 clones, roughly 76% occurring once. This entry comes from a study of cytotoxic CD8 clonotypes in ibrutinib-treated CLL. Overall study: Sequenced samples delivered averages of around 250,000 productive templates and 94,082 productive rearrangements. General study results and limits: Contraction or stability on treatment was seen for public clonotypes, which were uncommon. Circulating CD8+ T-cell counts were tracked by baseline clonality, which exceeded that of age-matched healthy donors.

The CDR3 is 15 amino acids. The V segment lost 5 bases and the J segment 2 bases; nucleotides outside the gene matches: 3. Germline CDR1 and CDR2: LGHNA and YSLEER. The rearrangement uses TRBV4-3 and TRBJ2-2; 9 positions match TRBD1. The source of this sequence is a human donor with chronic lymphocytic leukemia. The sample consisted of PBMCs, taken after 36 months of ibrutinib treatment. CDR3 coding DNA: TGCGCCAGCAGCGGGACAGGGATAAACACCGGGGAGCTGTTTTTT. Its translation: CASSGTGINTGELFF.